These 2 T cell receptor beta chains were all obtained from the same sample, sequenced in a study of CD8 T cells in Susac syndrome (dated by TCRdb to about 2019). To prepare the library, the immunoSEQ multiplex PCR assay was applied. RNA was extracted using the RNeasy kit, and roughly 0.5 to 1 ug of the RNA was reverse transcribed with random hexamers. The raw public reads went through TCRdb reprocessing: fastp at Q25, MiXCR clone calling, in-frame beta chains kept. Rows with a matching CDR3 protein are joined into one entry that keeps the most common DNA and genes. Within this sample are over 100,000 distinct CDR3 sequences, with around 94% of them counted one time only. The ten most abundant clones make up 0.28% of the sample. Sequencing was carried out using CD8+ T cells from PBMCs. These receptors all stem from a human donor with Susac syndrome.

This chain uses TRBV19 with TRBJ1-6; perhaps TRBD1 as D (6 bases). Per the germline V gene, CDR1 is LNHDA and CDR2 is SQIVND (reference sequence). The ends were cut back, 6 bases at V and 6 bases at J, with 15 bases in the middle. The CDR3 is 15 amino acids. The CDR3 coding sequence is TGTGCCAGTAGCCCAGGGGAGGATTTTAATTCACCCCTCCACTTT. Amino acid sequence: CASSPGEDFNSPLHF.

The rearrangement joins TRBV6-2 or TRBV6-3 to TRBJ2-7; either TRBD1 or TRBD2 may fit D (5 bases each). V lost 5 bases, J lost 2 bases, and 13 bases lay in between. The CDR3 extends over 14 amino acids. Germline values: CDR1 MNHEY, CDR2 SVGEGT. CDR3 nucleotides: TGTGCCAGCAGTGGCCGGGACCTAGCCTACGAGCAGTACTTC. It yields the protein CASSGRDLAYEQYF.